Following are 3 T cell receptor beta chains from one sample sequenced in a study of blood T cell repertoires in COVID-19. Sequenced by immunoSEQ multiplex PCR; TCRdb stores in-frame clones only, minus some. The repertoire consists of 250,000 to 350,000 clones, with around 85% occurring once and the leading ten covering 4.3%. Input material: PBMCs or T cells enriched from blood (not recorded which). The receptors derive from a woman in her twenties or thirties who had recovered from COVID-19.

The chain joins TRBV30 to TRBJ1-5, with D tentatively TRBD1 (5 bases). CDR3 size: 13 residues. Germline lookup yields CDR1 GTSNPN and CDR2 SVGIG (reference sequence). V shed 2 bases and J shed 5 bases, with 10 bases lying between them. DNA of the CDR3: TGTGCCTGGAGTTTGGCAGGGCATCAGCCCCAGCATTTT. Protein sequence: CAWSLAGHQPQHF.

The chain couples TRBV7-9 to TRBJ1-5; tentative D call: TRBD1 (5 bases). Per germline, CDR1 SEHNR and CDR2 FQNEAQ (reference sequence). The CDR3 runs to 14 residues. V was pared by 6 bases and J by 5 bases, with 14 bases between. The CDR3 nucleotides read TGTGCCAGCAGGGGGCCCGGAGTGGATCAGCCCCAGCATTTT. It specifies CASRGPGVDQPQHF.

Written as DNA, the CDR3 is TGTGCCAGCAGCTTGGGCCCCGCTCAGGGAACACAAGAGACCCAGTACTTC. This encodes CASSLGPAQGTQETQYF. This chain uses TRBV5-8 with TRBJ2-5, with D perhaps matching TRBD1 (5 bases). There are 17 residues in the CDR3. The germline V and J ends were trimmed by 0 bases and 2 bases, with 17 bases remaining between them. Germline CDR1 and CDR2: SGHTS and YDEGEE.